The 13 T cell receptor beta chains below all came from one sample that was sequenced in a study of T cells in tuberculosis. TCRdb keeps only in-frame clones here, not all; method: immunoSEQ multiplex PCR. The sample lists approximately 30,000 clones, roughly 92% seen once, with approximately 7.5% in the top ten. The sequenced material came from PBMCs. These receptor sequences come from a donor aged 5-35 years with latent tuberculosis or without tuberculosis infection. Some clones in this sample may be carry-over from other donors' samples.

CDR3 sequence: CASSRDSGLSGYTF. CDR3 nucleotide sequence: TGTGCCAGCAGCCGGGACAGCGGTCTCTCTGGCTACACCTTC. The chain carries TRBV5-4 and TRBJ1-2; 7 nucleotides agree with TRBD1. Germline CDR1 is SGHNT and CDR2 is YYREEE (reference sequence). CDR3 size: 14 residues. The V gene end was trimmed by 4 bases and the J gene end by 7 bases; junction bases not matched to a gene: 10.

This sequence joins TRBV2 and TRBJ2-7, with D unresolved. V lost 4 bases and J lost 3, with 19 bases in between. The CDR3 is 16 amino acids. Germline lookup yields CDR1 SNHLY and CDR2 FYNNEI. CDR3 amino acids: CASSATRTQVIYEQYF. The CDR3 nucleotides read TGTGCCAGCAGTGCAACAAGAACTCAGGTTATCTACGAGCAGTACTTC.

The chain uses TRBV29-1 and TRBJ2-1; 9 bases are a match to TRBD1. Germline loops: CDR1 SQVTM, CDR2 ANQGSEA. V trimming: 7 bases; J trimming: 10 bases; junction bases outside the gene matches: 17. The CDR3 is made up of 15 amino acids. CDR3 coding DNA: TGCAGCGCGGAACCCCCGGGACAGGGTTCTTGGGAGCAGTTCTTC. It specifies CSAEPPGQGSWEQFF.

J is TRBJ1-2 and V is TRBV27, with D possibly matching TRBD1 (6 bases). This CDR3 has 13 residues. V was cut by 4 bases and J by 8 bases, with 14 bases left in between. Germline V gives CDR1 MNHEY, CDR2 SMNVEV (reference sequence). CDR3 sequence: CASSSQGTRGYTF. The CDR3 DNA sequence: TGTGCCAGCAGTTCCCAGGGGACTAGGGGCTACACCTTC.

To note about this clone: This CDR3 is also generated by other DNA sequences in the sample. This rearrangement joins TRBV4-1 to TRBJ2-5, with D maybe TRBD1 (5 bases). Germline values: CDR1 MGHRA, CDR2 YSYEKL. Trimming took off 1 base at V and 2 bases at J, with 5 bases between the two ends. The CDR3 is 13 residues long. CDR3 sequence reads: CASSQGQQETQYF. DNA of the CDR3: TGCGCCAGCAGCCAAGGACAGCAAGAGACCCAGTACTTC.

The V and J genes are TRBV7-2 and TRBJ1-2; D is possibly TRBD1 (6 bases). Germline V gene data show CDR1 as SGHTA and CDR2 as FQGNSA. V gave up 0 bases and J gave up 2 bases, with 10 bases separating them. The CDR3 consists of 15 residues. CDR3: CASSLATGTNYGYTF. DNA for the CDR3: TGTGCCAGCAGCTTAGCTACCGGGACAAACTATGGCTACACCTTC.

This chain links TRBV19 with TRBJ1-1, with D possibly TRBD1 on 6 matching bases. Trimming took off 5 bases at V and 4 bases at J, with 14 bases between the two ends. CDR3 length equals 14 residues. Germline assignment: CDR1 LNHDA and CDR2 SQIVND (reference sequence). The CDR3 region has the DNA TGTGCCAGTAGTCCCGGGGGGCTTGGCACTGAAGCTTTCTTT. It specifies CASSPGGLGTEAFF.

V gene TRBV5-6 combines with J gene TRBJ2-1, with TRBD2 identical over 14 bases. This CDR3 has 17 residues. Trimming at V came to 6 bases and at J to 2 bases, leaving 7 bases not matched to a gene. Germline CDR1 and CDR2: SGHDT and YYEEEE. CDR3 sequence (DNA): TGTGCCAGCAAGCCGGGACTAGCGGGAGCAACCTACAATGAGCAGTTCTTC. Translating gives CASKPGLAGATYNEQFF.

The chain uses TRBV7-9 and TRBJ2-1, with unresolved D. Germline V gene sequence: CDR1 SEHNR, CDR2 FQNEAQ (reference sequence). The CDR3 sequence is 12 residues long. V shed 0 bases and J shed 15 bases, with 12 bases lying between them. DNA for the CDR3: TGTGCCAGCAGCTTAGCAGACACAATGTTGTTCTTC. Its protein product is CASSLADTMLFF.

This clone appeared a single time. J is TRBJ2-7 and V is TRBV15; TRBD1 aligns across 10 bases. Germline V gives CDR1 LNHNV, CDR2 YYDKDF (reference sequence). The CDR3 covers 16 residues. With V trimmed by 0 bases and J by 6 bases, 8 bases remained unmatched. Here the CDR3 DNA reads TGTGCCACCAGCAGAGATCGGAGGGACAGGGGTACCGAGCAGTACTTC. Translated, it gives CATSRDRRDRGTEQYF.

The rearrangement joins TRBV7-6 to TRBJ2-5, with TRBD2 identical over 7 bases. Germline V gene data show CDR1 as SGHVS and CDR2 as FNYEAQ. J was trimmed by 2 bases and V by 5 bases; bases with no gene match: 11. The CDR3 totals 16 residues. DNA for the CDR3: TGTGCCAGCAGCCAAGGCCAGCGGGGACTACAAGAGACCCAGTACTTC. Protein sequence: CASSQGQRGLQETQYF.

The genes are TRBV5-6 and TRBJ2-1; 8 nucleotides match TRBD2. The CDR3 consists of 17 residues. Germline trimming cut 0 bases from V and 0 bases from J; bases unmatched to any gene: 5. Per germline, CDR1 SGHDT and CDR2 YYEEEE. CDR3: CASSLEGSGDSYNEQFF. CDR3 DNA sequence: TGTGCCAGCAGCTTGGAGGGTAGCGGGGACTCCTACAATGAGCAGTTCTTC.

The CDR3 protein is CASSLRGWNTIYF. The CDR3 coding sequence is TGTGCCAGCTCTCTACGAGGTTGGAACACCATATATTTT. The rearrangement joins TRBV18 to TRBJ1-3; D remains unclear. This CDR3 is 13 amino acids long. CDR1 and CDR2 from the germline V gene are KGHSH and LQKENI. V lost 6 bases and J lost 7, with 13 bases in between.